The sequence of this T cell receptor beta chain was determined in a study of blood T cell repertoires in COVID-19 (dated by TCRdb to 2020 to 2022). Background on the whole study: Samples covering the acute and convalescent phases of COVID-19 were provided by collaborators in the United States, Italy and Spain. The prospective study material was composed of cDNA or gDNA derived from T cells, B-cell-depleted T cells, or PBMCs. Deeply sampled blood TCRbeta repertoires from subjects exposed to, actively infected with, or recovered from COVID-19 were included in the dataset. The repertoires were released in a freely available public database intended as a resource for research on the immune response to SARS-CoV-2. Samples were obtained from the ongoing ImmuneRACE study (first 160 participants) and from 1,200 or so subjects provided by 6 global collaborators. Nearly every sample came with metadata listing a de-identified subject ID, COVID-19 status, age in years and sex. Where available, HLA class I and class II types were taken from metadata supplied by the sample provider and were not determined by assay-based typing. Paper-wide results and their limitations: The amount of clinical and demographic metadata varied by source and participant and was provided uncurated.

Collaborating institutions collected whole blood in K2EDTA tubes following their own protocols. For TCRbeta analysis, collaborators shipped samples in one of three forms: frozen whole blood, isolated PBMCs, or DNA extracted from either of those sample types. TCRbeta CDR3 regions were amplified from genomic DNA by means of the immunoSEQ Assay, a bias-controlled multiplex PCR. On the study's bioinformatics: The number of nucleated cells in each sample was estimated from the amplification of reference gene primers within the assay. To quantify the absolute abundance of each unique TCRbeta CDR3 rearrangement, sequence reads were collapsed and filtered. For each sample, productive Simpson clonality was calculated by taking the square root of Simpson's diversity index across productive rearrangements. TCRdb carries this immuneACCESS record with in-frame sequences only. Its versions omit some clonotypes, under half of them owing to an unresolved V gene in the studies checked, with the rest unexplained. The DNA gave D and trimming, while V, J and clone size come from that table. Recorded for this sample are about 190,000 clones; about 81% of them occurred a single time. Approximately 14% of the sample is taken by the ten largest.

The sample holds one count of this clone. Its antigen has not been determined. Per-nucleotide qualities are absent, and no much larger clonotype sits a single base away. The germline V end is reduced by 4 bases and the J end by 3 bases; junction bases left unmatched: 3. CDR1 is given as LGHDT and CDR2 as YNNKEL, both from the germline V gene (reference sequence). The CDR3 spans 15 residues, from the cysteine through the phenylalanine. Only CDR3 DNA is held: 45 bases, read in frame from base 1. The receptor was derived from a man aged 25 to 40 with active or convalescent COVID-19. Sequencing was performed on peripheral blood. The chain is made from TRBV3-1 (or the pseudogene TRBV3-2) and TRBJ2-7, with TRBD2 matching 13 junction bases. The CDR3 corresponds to CASSLRTSGSYEQYF. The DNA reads TGTGCCAGCAGCCTCAGGACTAGCGGGAGCTACGAGCAGTACTTC.